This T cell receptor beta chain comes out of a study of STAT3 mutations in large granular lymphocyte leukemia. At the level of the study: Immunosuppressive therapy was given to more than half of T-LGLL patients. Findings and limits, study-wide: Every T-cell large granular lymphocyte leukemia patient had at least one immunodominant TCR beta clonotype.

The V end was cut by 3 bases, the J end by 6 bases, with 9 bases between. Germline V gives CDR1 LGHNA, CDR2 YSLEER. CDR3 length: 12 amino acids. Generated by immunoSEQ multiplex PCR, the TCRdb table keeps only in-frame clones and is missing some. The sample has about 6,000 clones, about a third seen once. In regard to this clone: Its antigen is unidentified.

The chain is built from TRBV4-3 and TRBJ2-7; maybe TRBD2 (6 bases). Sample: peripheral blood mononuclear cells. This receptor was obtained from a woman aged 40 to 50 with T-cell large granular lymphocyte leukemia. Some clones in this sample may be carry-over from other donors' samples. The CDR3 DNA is TGCGCCAGCAGCCAGGGGGGTGCCGAGCAGTACTTC. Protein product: CASSQGGAEQYF.